This T cell receptor beta chain was sequenced during a study of low-dose radiotherapy and immunotherapy resistance in tumors. cDNA synthesis used a TRAV/TRBV-specific primer set for both chains. The authors ran approximately 20 PCR cycles to amplify TCRs with a constant-region primer and V-primer adapter. TCRdb re-called the reads with MiXCR, one entry per CDR3 protein. Among 95,000 to 100,000 distinct CDR3 sequences listed, around 21% were seen once. Sample time point: after trial treatment. Treatment specified: LDRT plus nivolumab, ipilimumab, low-dose cyclophosphamide and aspirin (RACIN trial). The germline V gene has CDR1 MNHEY and CDR2 SVGEGT. The trim removed 5 bases at V and 9 bases at J, leaving 4 bases unmatched. There are 14 residues in the CDR3.

The sequence was obtained from a male donor with prostate cancer. Sample: PBMCs, taken after low-dose radiotherapy plus immunotherapy. The chain employs TRBV6-2 or TRBV6-3 and TRBJ2-1; TRBD2 matches at 13 bases. The CDR3 region is CASSELAGGGEQFF. The CDR3 nucleotides read TGTGCCAGCAGTGAACTAGCGGGGGGGGGTGAGCAGTTCTTC.